Below, 31 T cell receptor beta chains from the same sample are listed, as sequenced in a study of regulatory T cells in long-lasting Graves disease. In building TCR beta libraries, iRepertoire HTBI primers were used together with Arm-PCR of CDR3 regions. TCRdb called the multiplex PCR reads again in MiXCR, with one record for every CDR3 protein. The top ten clones hold roughly 8% of a sample with about 470,000 distinct CDR3 sequences, less than 25% of them seen once. Time point of the sample: persistent/refractory GD, antithyroid drugs over 5 years with positive TRAb. RNA extracted from PBMCs served as the sequencing template. Sequenced material: peripheral blood mononuclear cells (PBMCs), taken when the disease was refractory, from a patient treated with antithyroid drugs. These receptors were obtained from a female donor with Graves disease.

This chain uses TRBV2 with TRBJ1-4, with 10 bases fitting TRBD1. Trimming at V came to 6 bases and at J to 13 bases, leaving 8 bases not matched to a gene. The CDR3 loop spans 13 amino acids. Germline V lookup: CDR1 SNHLY, CDR2 FYNNEI. The CDR3 sequence is CASSSGQGMVLFF. CDR3 DNA sequence: TGTGCCAGCAGCTCGGGACAGGGGATGGTACTGTTTTTT.

This clonotype came up many times. The rearrangement links TRBV19 to TRBJ1-2; D perhaps matches TRBD1 (6 bases). Germline CDR1 LNHDA, CDR2 SQIVND (reference sequence). V lost 6 bases, J lost 3 bases, and 14 bases lay in between. This CDR3 contains 14 residues. The CDR3 region is CASRGTGPYYGYTF. CDR3 nucleotides: TGTGCCAGTAGGGGTACAGGGCCCTACTATGGCTACACCTTC.

This chain connects TRBV27 to TRBJ2-6; the D is unclear. Trimming took 6 bases from V and 4 from J, leaving 10 bases between them. This CDR3 contains 14 residues. CDR1 and CDR2 from the germline V gene are MNHEY and SMNVEV (reference sequence). CDR3 loop: CASSWGPGANVLTF. Written as DNA, the CDR3 is TGTGCCAGCAGCTGGGGTCCCGGGGCCAACGTCCTGACTTTC.

J is TRBJ2-5 and V is TRBV12-3 or TRBV12-4, with 9 bases lining up with TRBD2. V gave up 7 bases and J gave up 3 bases; unmatched junction bases: 9. The CDR3 loop spans 15 amino acids. The chain's CDR3 is CASTTWGLAEETQYF. The CDR3 nucleotides are TGTGCCAGCACCACATGGGGACTAGCAGAAGAGACCCAGTACTTC.

This clonotype was seen more than once but under ten times. The chain employs TRBV6-5 and TRBJ2-7; no clear D gene. The length of the CDR3 is 14 residues. Trimming shortened V by 1 base and J by 0 bases, and 7 bases separated the two germline ends. Germline assignment: CDR1 MNHEY and CDR2 SVGAGI. This CDR3 reads CASSYFPDSYEQYF. In DNA, the CDR3 is TGTGCCAGCAGTTACTTTCCGGACTCCTACGAGCAGTACTTC.

This rearrangement joins TRBV9 to TRBJ2-7; 11 nucleotides match TRBD1. The CDR3 extends over 15 amino acids. CDR1 is SGDLS, CDR2 YYNGEE, per germline. V shed 0 bases and J 4 bases; nucleotides not matched to a gene: 3. The CDR3 spells CASSVGTGGAYEQYF. CDR3 DNA: TGTGCCAGCAGCGTAGGGACAGGGGGCGCGTACGAGCAGTACTTC.

The chain recombines TRBV5-1 with TRBJ2-2, with 9 positions matching TRBD1. The CDR3 contains 17 residues. J was trimmed by 3 bases and V by 5 bases; bases with no gene match: 11. In germline, CDR1 is SGHRS, CDR2 YFSETQ. CDR3 nucleotides: TGCGCCAGCAGGCAAGCCGCCGGGACAGGGTACACCGGGGAGCTGTTTTTT. Translating it yields CASRQAAGTGYTGELFF.

The chain carries TRBV19 and TRBJ2-1, with D unclear. V lost 3 bases and J 10 bases, leaving 10 bases between the germline ends. This CDR3 contains 12 residues. Germline V gives CDR1 LNHDA, CDR2 SQIVND (reference sequence). CDR3 residues: CASSMGQAEQFF. The CDR3 bases are TGTGCCAGTAGTATGGGCCAGGCCGAGCAGTTCTTC.

The chain couples TRBV11-2 to TRBJ2-1, with 7 bases lining up with TRBD2. The germline V gene has CDR1 SGHAT and CDR2 FQNNGV. The CDR3 is 12 amino acids. Losses at the gene ends were 6 bases for V and 10 bases for J; bases not matched to a gene: 6. CDR3 sequence reads: CASRPMGGEQFF. The CDR3 bases are TGTGCCAGCAGGCCCATGGGAGGGGAGCAGTTCTTC.

This chain links TRBV7-6 with TRBJ2-4; D is undetermined. Deletions cut 0 bases from V and 0 bases from J, with 6 bases between. The CDR3 is 15 residues long. Germline V lookup: CDR1 SGHVS, CDR2 FNYEAQ. The CDR3 DNA follows: TGTGCCAGCAGCTTAGCTTATGGAGCCAAAAACATTCAGTACTTC. Translated, it gives CASSLAYGAKNIQYF. The full variable domain, with the rest looked up from reference TRBV7-6 and TRBJ2-4, is GAGVSQSPRYKVTKRGQDVALRCDPISGHVSLYWYRQALGQGPEFLTYFNYEAQQDKSGLPNDRFSAERPEGSISTLTIQRTEQRDSAMYRCASSLAYGAKNIQYFGAGTRLSVL.

In its sample, this clonotype was seen many times. J is TRBJ2-4 and V is TRBV10-1; D is unresolved. The CDR3 is 14 residues long. CDR1 is WNHNN and CDR2 is SYGVQD in the germline V gene (reference sequence). V lost 2 bases to trimming and J lost 5 bases, with 10 bases between them. CDR3 DNA: TGCGCCAGCAGTGAGACCCAGGCGGAAAACATTCAGTACTTC. Translation: CASSETQAENIQYF.

This clonotype was found many times. The chain combines TRBV5-5 with TRBJ1-2, with TRBD1 matching 10 bases. With 0 bases clipped from V and 4 bases from J, the junction kept 3 bases outside the gene matches. There are 15 residues in the CDR3. The germline V gene encodes CDR1 SGHKS and CDR2 YYEKEE (reference sequence). DNA for the CDR3: TGTGCCAGCAGCTTGGCCGGGACAGGGGCCTATGGCTACACCTTC. This sequence encodes CASSLAGTGAYGYTF.

In its sample, this clonotype was seen many times. This chain uses TRBV5-6 with TRBJ1-2, with a tentative D call TRBD1 (5 bases). CDR1 SGHDT and CDR2 YYEEEE come from the germline V gene. V was cut by 7 bases and J by 0 bases, with 16 bases left in between. This CDR3 has 15 amino acids. In DNA form, the CDR3 reads TGTGCCAGCCGCCCCGGGATAGGGGCTAACTATGGCTACACCTTC. It translates to CASRPGIGANYGYTF.

This chain connects TRBV27 to TRBJ2-1; D is possibly TRBD1 (5 bases). V lost 5 bases, J lost 2 bases, and 10 bases lay in between. CDR1 MNHEY and CDR2 SMNVEV come from the germline V gene (reference sequence). This CDR3 is built from 14 residues. The chain's CDR3 is CASSLTGTYNEQFF. Here the CDR3 DNA reads TGTGCCAGCAGTCTCACAGGAACCTACAATGAGCAGTTCTTC.

This clonotype was seen a few times. CDR3 sequence reads: CASSLAGDRYTF. The CDR3 coding sequence is TGTGCCAGCAGCTTAGCCGGGGACCGCTACACCTTC. The chain joins TRBV7-2 to TRBJ1-2; TRBD1 is a possible D gene (5 bases). CDR1 and CDR2 (germline): SGHTA, FQGNSA. Trimming left V 0 bases short and J 9 bases short, with 8 bases between. The CDR3 is 12 amino acids.

This clonotype was picked up many times. The V and J genes are TRBV5-1 and TRBJ2-4; 11 bases fit TRBD2. Germline values: CDR1 SGHRS, CDR2 YFSETQ. This CDR3 contains 13 residues. J gave up 5 bases and V 5 bases, and 0 bases lay outside the gene matches. The CDR3 DNA reads as TGCGCCAGCAGACTAGCGGGAGAAAACATTCAGTACTTC. Translation gives CASRLAGENIQYF.

The gene calls are TRBV6-7 and TRBJ1-6, with a possible D match to TRBD1 (6 bases). TRBV6-7 is an open reading frame, and its role is uncertain. This CDR3 comprises 14 residues. V was clipped by 2 bases and J by 8 bases, with 10 bases between them. The CDR3 nucleotides read TGTGCCAGCAGTTACCCGAGGGGGGATTCACCCCTCCACTTT. This translates into CASSYPRGDSPLHF.

This clonotype was observed many times. The V gene is TRBV6-1, the J gene TRBJ2-5; the D gene is possibly TRBD1 (6 bases). The CDR3 runs to 13 residues. Germline V gene lookup returns CDR1 MNHNS and CDR2 SASEGT. V was pared by 7 bases and J by 2 bases, with 11 bases between. The CDR3 spells CASTRDIQETQYF. As DNA, the CDR3 is TGTGCCAGCACCCGGGACATACAAGAGACCCAGTACTTC.

This clonotype was seen ten or more times. The rearrangement uses TRBV11-2 and TRBJ2-5, with TRBD2 matching 7 bases. Germline CDR1 SGHAT, CDR2 FQNNGV. V trimming: 3 bases; J trimming: 2 bases; junction bases outside the gene matches: 9. This CDR3 comprises 16 residues. The CDR3 is CASSLVGGSMQETQYF. The DNA of the CDR3 is TGTGCCAGCAGCTTGGTTGGCGGGAGTATGCAAGAGACCCAGTACTTC.

This clonotype was seen ten or more times. V gene TRBV5-1 combines with J gene TRBJ1-1, with D unresolved. Trimming left V 8 bases short and J 4 bases short, with 21 bases between. This CDR3 has 15 amino acids. Germline V gene sequence: CDR1 SGHRS, CDR2 YFSETQ. As DNA, the CDR3 is TGCGCCAGTCGACTCGGAACCGGGTTCGGCACTGAAGCTTTCTTT. It specifies CASRLGTGFGTEAFF.

In this sample, this clonotype turned up many times. This rearrangement joins TRBV28 to TRBJ1-5, with 7 positions matching TRBD1. V lost 6 bases, J lost 7 bases, and 6 bases stayed unmatched. From germline, CDR1 is MDHEN and CDR2 SYDVKM. This CDR3 has 13 residues. CDR3: CASRPGGRQPQHF. The DNA of the CDR3 is TGTGCCAGCAGGCCAGGGGGACGGCAGCCCCAGCATTTT.

The rearrangement uses TRBV5-1 and TRBJ2-7; 10 bases match TRBD1. Losses at the gene ends were 4 bases for V and 2 bases for J; bases not matched to a gene: 9. This CDR3 comprises 16 residues. Germline V gene sequence: CDR1 SGHRS, CDR2 YFSETQ. The CDR3 protein is CASSPRRGQGTYEQYF. Written as DNA, the CDR3 is TGCGCCAGCAGCCCAAGAAGGGGACAGGGGACCTACGAGCAGTACTTC.

This clonotype was counted only a few times. The CDR3 reads CSVSIIEGETQYF. The CDR3 DNA follows: TGCAGCGTTTCGATAATAGAGGGGGAGACCCAGTACTTC. The genes are TRBV29-1 and TRBJ2-5; D tentatively reads TRBD1 or TRBD2 (5 bases each). The ends were cut back, 5 bases at V and 5 bases at J, with 15 bases in the middle. In germline, CDR1 is SQVTM, CDR2 ANQGSEA. This CDR3 spans 13 amino acids.

Concerning this clonotype itself: A much larger clone is a single base away; this may be a read error. The V gene is TRBV5-1, the J gene TRBJ1-1, with a tentative D call TRBD1 (5 bases). CDR1 is SGHRS and CDR2 is YFSETQ in the germline V gene. This CDR3 spans 16 amino acids. Here the CDR3 DNA reads TGCACCAGCAGCTTGGAGGGGCGGGTAGTGAACACTGAAGCTTTCTTT. Protein: CTSSLEGRVVNTEAFF.

This clonotype has at least ten counts. The chain couples TRBV20-1 to TRBJ1-1; 7 bases fit TRBD1. The CDR3 consists of 14 residues. The germline V gene has CDR1 DFQATT and CDR2 SNEGSKA (reference sequence). The V and J ends lost 2 bases and 2 bases, in that order; junction bases with no gene match: 5. This CDR3 is CSARPQGPNTEAFF. For the CDR3, the DNA is TGCAGTGCTAGACCACAGGGGCCAAACACTGAAGCTTTCTTT.

The table lists this clonotype with a few counts. This chain joins TRBV3-1 and TRBJ2-7, with D perhaps assigned TRBD1 or TRBD2 (5 bases each). V was shortened by 4 bases and J by 0 bases, with 13 bases between the two germline ends. CDR1 is LGHDT and CDR2 is YNNKEL in the germline V gene (reference sequence). CDR3 length equals 15 residues. CDR3 sequence: CASSLGTVSSYEQYF. In DNA, the CDR3 is TGTGCCAGCAGCCTAGGGACGGTAAGCTCCTACGAGCAGTACTTC.

The chain has TRBV9 and TRBJ2-1; 8 bases are shared with TRBD2. The germline gives CDR1 SGDLS, CDR2 YYNGEE. This CDR3 is 17 amino acids long. Trimming at V came to 3 bases and at J to 7 bases, leaving 15 bases not matched to a gene. The CDR3 DNA reads as TGTGCCAGCAGCGCCTCACTGGGGTCGGGAGGGCCGAATGAGCAGTTCTTC. Amino acid sequence: CASSASLGSGGPNEQFF.

This clonotype has at least ten counts. The chain employs TRBV28 and TRBJ1-1; D might be TRBD1 (6 bases). V was clipped by 7 bases and J by 7 bases, with 13 bases between them. CDR3 length: 12 amino acids. The V gene's germline CDR1 is MDHEN and CDR2 SYDVKM. The CDR3 bases are TGTGCCAGCACTCTTGTAGGGGGTGAAGCTTTCTTT. This codes for CASTLVGGEAFF.

This clonotype was recorded many times. V is TRBV28 and J is TRBJ2-4; D unresolved. Trimming stripped 6 bases from V and 0 bases from J, with 27 bases between. In germline, CDR1 is MDHEN, CDR2 SYDVKM. This CDR3 contains 20 residues. CDR3 loop: CASSFGQASLSSIAKNIQYF. The CDR3 bases are TGTGCCAGCAGCTTTGGGCAGGCCAGTCTTTCTTCTATAGCCAAAAACATTCAGTACTTC.

In this sample, this clonotype turned up many times. The V gene is TRBV9, the J gene TRBJ1-1, with no clear D. Germline assignment: CDR1 SGDLS and CDR2 YYNGEE. The CDR3 totals 13 residues. Trimming stripped 0 bases from V and 2 bases from J, with 5 bases between. The CDR3 nucleotides are TGTGCCAGCAGCGTAGAACCCAACACTGAAGCTTTCTTT. Translation: CASSVEPNTEAFF.

This clonotype was picked up one time. A read error may be the cause here, since a much bigger clone is one base away. The chain carries TRBV28 and TRBJ1-5; D is uncertain. Germline values: CDR1 MDHEN, CDR2 SYDVKM. V was pared by 5 bases and J by 4 bases, with 9 bases between. The CDR3 contains 13 residues. CDR3 amino acids: CASSREPNQPQHF. Here the CDR3 DNA reads TGTGCCAGCAGTCGGGAACCAAATCAGCCCCAGCATTTT. The full variable domain, rest sourced from reference TRBV28 and TRBJ1-5, is DVKVTQSSRYLVKRTGEKVFLECVQDMDHENMFWYRQDPGLGLRLIYFSYDVKMKEKGDIPEGYSVSREKKERFSLILESASTNQTSMYLCASSREPNQPQHFGDGTRLSIL.